The 22 T cell receptor beta chains presented below share a single source sample, sequenced in a study of CD8 T cells in ankylosing spondylitis. A single record per CDR3 protein comes from TCRdb applying MiXCR to the 5' RACE reads. In the table there are under 85,000 distinct CDR3 sequences, roughly 5% of which are singletons. Sequencing used blood, either unsorted or a sorted T cell fraction (not recorded which). Source of these receptors: a male donor with ankylosing spondylitis or in good health (not recorded which).

This clonotype was picked up many times. The rearrangement uses TRBV6-5 and TRBJ1-2, with D possibly matching TRBD1 (5 bases). This CDR3 contains 14 residues. Germline assignment: CDR1 MNHEY and CDR2 SVGAGI. The V and J ends lost 0 bases and 5 bases respectively, with 10 bases between them. The CDR3 nucleotides are TGTGCCAGCAGTTACTCGGGACTTATATATGGCTACACCTTC. Translation gives CASSYSGLIYGYTF.

This clonotype was recorded at least ten times. J is TRBJ1-2 and V is TRBV5-1; 11 bases fit TRBD1. V lost 9 bases, J lost 7 bases, and 8 bases stayed unmatched. The CDR3 is 13 amino acids. The V gene's germline CDR1 is SGHRS and CDR2 YFSETQ. The CDR3 DNA is TGCGCCACCGACATCGGACAGGGGGCTGGCTACACCTTC. It specifies CATDIGQGAGYTF.

This clonotype was found many times. The J gene is TRBJ2-3, the V gene TRBV5-1; D is uncertain. The CDR3 loop spans 13 amino acids. Trimming cost V 4 bases and J 2 bases, with 8 bases left between them. The germline CDR1 and CDR2 sequences are SGHRS and YFSETQ. The CDR3, as DNA: TGCGCCAGCAGCCCCTCGAACACAGATACGCAGTATTTT. As protein: CASSPSNTDTQYF.

This clonotype was seen ten or more times. J is TRBJ2-7 and V is TRBV4-1, with no clear D. The CDR3 has 16 amino acids. The V gene lost 0 bases and the J gene lost 3 bases, with 15 bases spanning the gap. Per germline, CDR1 MGHRA and CDR2 YSYEKL. The CDR3 is CASSQDLTNKFYEQYF. The CDR3 DNA is TGCGCCAGCAGCCAAGATCTGACAAACAAGTTCTACGAGCAGTACTTC.

This clonotype came up many times. V and J are TRBV3-1 and TRBJ2-5; D is uncertain. From germline, CDR1 is LGHDT and CDR2 YNNKEL (reference sequence). V gave up 0 bases and J gave up 5 bases, with 7 bases separating them. The CDR3 length is 13 residues. The CDR3 spells CASSQEMGETQYF. The CDR3 region has the DNA TGTGCCAGCAGCCAAGAAATGGGGGAGACCCAGTACTTC.

This clonotype was detected many times. The CDR3, as DNA: TGCGCCAGCAGCCTTCAGGCAGCAACTAATGAAAAACTGTTTTTT. This gives the protein CASSLQAATNEKLFF. The chain carries TRBV5-1 and TRBJ1-4; D call uncertain. Germline loops: CDR1 SGHRS, CDR2 YFSETQ. Trimming left V 4 bases short and J 0 bases short, with 10 bases between. The CDR3 is made up of 15 amino acids.

In its sample, this clonotype was seen many times. This chain joins TRBV6-5 and TRBJ2-5; tentatively, D is TRBD1 (5 bases). CDR3 length: 14 residues. Germline CDR1 is MNHEY and CDR2 is SVGAGI. Trimming cost V 2 bases and J 4 bases, with 11 bases left between them. The CDR3 DNA follows: TGTGCCAGCAGTTACGATCGACAGCGAGAGACCCAGTACTTC. It specifies CASSYDRQRETQYF.

A note on this clonotype: The junction differs from germline at one of its ends, possibly a read error. The CDR3 loop is CASSPRAKTGYNSPFHF. CDR3 sequence (DNA): TGTGCCAGCAGCCCCCGAGCGAAGACAGGATATAATTCACCCTTCCACTTT. The J gene is TRBJ1-6, the V gene TRBV3-1, with a possible D match to TRBD1 (6 bases). Germline CDR1 is LGHDT and CDR2 is YNNKEL (reference sequence). The CDR3 length is 17 residues.

This clonotype was counted at least ten times. The rearrangement links TRBV30 to TRBJ2-5; 7 bases map to TRBD1. V shed 0 bases and J 1 base; nucleotides not matched to a gene: 2. CDR1 and CDR2 (germline): GTSNPN, SVGIG (reference sequence). CDR3 length: 14 residues. CDR3 residues: CAWSVQGLQETQYF. The CDR3 coding sequence is TGTGCCTGGAGTGTACAGGGGCTCCAAGAGACCCAGTACTTC.

This clonotype was seen many times. J is TRBJ2-2 and V is TRBV28; D not certain. The V gene's germline CDR1 is MDHEN and CDR2 SYDVKM. V lost 10 bases and J 9 bases, leaving 12 bases between the germline ends. The CDR3 totals 11 residues. The CDR3 is CATLLNRELFF. CDR3 nucleotide sequence: TGTGCCACCCTTCTCAACCGGGAGCTGTTTTTT.

This clonotype has a count of ten or more. The rearrangement uses TRBV27 and TRBJ2-2; 11 bases map to TRBD1. The germline gives CDR1 MNHEY, CDR2 SMNVEV (reference sequence). The CDR3 has 16 residues. V trimming: 3 bases; J trimming: 5 bases; junction bases outside the gene matches: 5. Written as DNA, the CDR3 is TGTGCCAGCAGTTTTTCCGGGACAGGGGGAACCGGGGAGCTGTTTTTT. Translating it yields CASSFSGTGGTGELFF.

This clonotype was counted ten times or more. V gene TRBV3-1 combines with J gene TRBJ2-1; 9 bases line up with TRBD2. Germline V CDR1 and CDR2: LGHDT, YNNKEL (reference sequence). Trimming at V came to 3 bases and at J to 7 bases, leaving 16 bases not matched to a gene. The CDR3 runs to 18 residues. The CDR3 region is CASSQIPSGAGGENEQFF. DNA of the CDR3: TGTGCCAGCAGCCAGATCCCCTCGGGCGCGGGGGGGGAGAATGAGCAGTTCTTC.

There are a few counts of this clonotype. This sequence joins TRBV27 and TRBJ2-7; 8 bases are shared with TRBD1. This CDR3 region has 12 residues. From germline, CDR1 is MNHEY and CDR2 SMNVEV (reference sequence). The ends lost 10 bases at V and 6 bases at J; junction bases unmatched: 8. The DNA of the CDR3 is TGTGCCACTCGGACAGGGCGGAGCGAGCAGTACTTC. Translating it yields CATRTGRSEQYF.

This clonotype came up many times. V usage is TRBV27 and J usage is TRBJ2-7, with TRBD2 as a possible D gene (6 bases). Germline V gives CDR1 MNHEY, CDR2 SMNVEV (reference sequence). CDR3 length: 15 residues. V was pared by 5 bases and J by 0 bases, with 14 bases between. In nucleotides, the CDR3 is TGTGCCAGCAGTCCCTGGGACTTAAGCTCCTACGAGCAGTACTTC. Protein product: CASSPWDLSSYEQYF.

The table lists this clonotype with many counts. The V and J genes are TRBV7-2 and TRBJ1-3; no clear D gene. V was clipped by 3 bases and J by 0 bases, with 3 bases between them. Germline loops: CDR1 SGHTA, CDR2 FQGNSA. CDR3 length equals 13 residues. The CDR3 spells CASSFNSGNTIYF. In nucleotides, the CDR3 is TGTGCCAGCAGCTTCAACTCTGGAAACACCATATATTTT.

This clonotype was recorded at least ten times. The CDR3 DNA reads as TGCAGTGCTAGAGATCCCCGAAACACTGAAGCTTTCTTT. Amino acid sequence: CSARDPRNTEAFF. The chain is built from TRBV20-1 and TRBJ1-1; D unclear. V was cut by 0 bases and J by 2 bases, with 7 bases left in between. CDR3 length equals 13 residues. Germline CDR1 and CDR2: DFQATT and SNEGSKA (reference sequence).

This clonotype was recorded many times. This rearrangement joins TRBV13 to TRBJ2-4; 7 nucleotides line up with TRBD1. The CDR3 is 14 amino acids. Per germline, CDR1 PRHDT and CDR2 FYEKMQ (reference sequence). V gave up 5 bases and J gave up 2 bases; unmatched junction bases: 3. CDR3 in amino acids: CASSEQGTKNIQYF. In DNA, the CDR3 is TGTGCCAGCAGCGAACAGGGGACCAAAAACATTCAGTACTTC.

The table lists this clonotype with many counts. The chain is built from TRBV4-1 and TRBJ2-1, with 9 positions matching TRBD2. CDR3 length equals 14 residues. The V gene end was trimmed by 4 bases and the J gene end by 6 bases; junction bases not matched to a gene: 4. The V gene's germline CDR1 is MGHRA and CDR2 YSYEKL. For the CDR3, the DNA is TGCGCCAGCAGCCGGGGCGGGGGGGGCAATGAGCAGTTCTTC. It encodes CASSRGGGGNEQFF.

This clonotype came up many times. The chain is built from TRBV14 and TRBJ2-7; D might be TRBD1 (6 bases). The ends were cut back, 0 bases at V and 3 bases at J, with 12 bases in the middle. CDR1 is SGHDN, CDR2 FVKESK, per germline. CDR3 length: 15 amino acids. The chain's CDR3 is CASSQEDTGYYEQYF. The CDR3 DNA is TGTGCCAGCAGCCAAGAAGATACAGGGTACTACGAGCAGTACTTC.

This clonotype was counted between two and nine times. The chain is built from TRBV6-2 or TRBV6-3 and TRBJ1-2; TRBD1 aligns across 8 bases. J gave up 3 bases and V 5 bases, and 5 bases lay outside the gene matches. Germline loops: CDR1 MNHEY, CDR2 SVGEGT. The CDR3 is 14 amino acids. The CDR3, as DNA: TGTGCCAGCAGTGTCCAGGGGGCGTACTATGGCTACACCTTC. Translation: CASSVQGAYYGYTF.

In this sample, this clonotype turned up many times. V gene TRBV7-2 combines with J gene TRBJ1-2; D perhaps matches TRBD1 (5 bases). Germline V gene sequence: CDR1 SGHTA, CDR2 FQGNSA. Trimming took 3 bases from V and 3 from J, leaving 14 bases between them. CDR3 length: 15 amino acids. CDR3 protein: CASSFAGSSDYGYTF. CDR3 nucleotide sequence: TGTGCCAGCAGCTTTGCAGGGAGTTCCGACTATGGCTACACCTTC.

This rearrangement joins TRBV2 to TRBJ2-1; no clear D gene. V was cut by 4 bases and J by 9 bases, with 16 bases left in between. Germline V gives CDR1 SNHLY, CDR2 FYNNEI. This CDR3 has 14 residues. The CDR3 loop reads CASSVGGSLAEQFF. In DNA, the CDR3 is TGTGCCAGCAGTGTGGGCGGCTCCCTGGCTGAGCAGTTCTTC.